The present T cell receptor beta chain was sequenced within a study of T-cell memory formation after mild COVID-19. This clonotype has more than one count but fewer than ten. The germline V gene has CDR1 SGHTA and CDR2 FQGNSA. The V gene lost 1 base and the J gene lost 6 bases, with 13 bases spanning the gap. The CDR3 runs to 15 residues. One entry per CDR3 protein results from TCRdb running MiXCR on the 5' RACE reads. The sample holds 380,000 or so distinct CDR3 sequences, roughly 13% seen once. Specimen: PBMCs or a T cell subset sorted from them (not recorded which). This sequence was found in a man between 18 and 29 years old who had mild COVID-19 (a few samples of this study predate the infection). Cell type and time point are not known. J is TRBJ1-5 and V is TRBV7-2, with D maybe TRBD1 (5 bases). The CDR3 DNA reads as TGTGCCAGCAGCTTAGGGGACGCCGGCAGTCAGCCCCAGCATTTT. Residues: CASSLGDAGSQPQHF.